A selection of T cell receptor beta chains follows, all from one sample in a study of T cells after somatic rescue of genetic block. TCRdb keeps only in-frame clones here, not all; method: immunoSEQ multiplex PCR. The sample includes tens of thousands of clones, 90% to 97% of them seen just once. Material: peripheral blood mononuclear cells (PBMCs). These receptor sequences come from a child under two years old. CDR3s include the opening cysteine and the closing phenylalanine or tryptophan. A D gene is named only where the DNA matches it firmly. Expanded clones are given a class, and other clones once, few, many or no size at all.

TRBV7-9,NA,TRBJ2-3,TRBD2,CASSYGTSGTDTQYF,TGTGCCAGCAGCTACGGGACTAGCGGCACAGATACGCAGTATTTT
TRBV7-2,NA,TRBJ2-1,TRBD2,CASSLTGLASNEQFF,TGTGCCAGCAGCTTAACGGGACTAGCGAGTAATGAGCAGTTCTTC
TRBV2,NA,TRBJ2-2,TRBD2,CASSDSIILAGEEGTGELFF,TGTGCCAGCAGCGATAGCATAATACTAGCGGGAGAAGAAGGCACCGGGGAGCTGTTTTTT
TRBV5-6,NA,TRBJ2-7,NA,CASSLSSYEQYF,TGTGCCAGCAGCTTAAGCTCCTACGAGCAGTACTTC
TRBV14,NA,TRBJ1-2,TRBD1,CASSLGQFSYGYTF,TGTGCCAGCAGCCTGGGACAGTTCTCCTATGGCTACACCTTC
TRBV10-3,NA,TRBJ2-2,NA,CAISESGSANTGELFF,TGTGCCATCAGTGAGTCGGGTTCGGCAAACACCGGGGAGCTGTTTTTT
TRBV11-2,NA,TRBJ1-1,TRBD1,CASSLGQGTEAFF,TGTGCCAGCAGCTTAGGACAGGGAACTGAAGCTTTCTTT
TRBV5-1,NA,TRBJ2-6,TRBD1,CASSMTGPGANVLTF,TGCGCCAGCAGCATGACAGGGCCCGGGGCCAACGTCCTGACTTTC
TRBV29-1,NA,TRBJ2-7,TRBD1,CSVAGGDEQYF,TGCAGCGTTGCAGGGGGCGACGAGCAGTACTTC
TRBV18,NA,TRBJ2-2,NA,CASSLTGNTGELFF,TGTGCCAGCTCACTGACAGGGAACACCGGGGAGCTGTTTTTT
TRBV9,NA,TRBJ2-3,NA,CASSVGIRDADTQYF,TGTGCCAGCAGCGTAGGAATCCGGGATGCAGATACGCAGTATTTT
TRBV30,NA,TRBJ1-6,NA,CASSGAYNSPLHF,TGTGCCTCCTCGGGGGCCTATAATTCACCCCTCCACTTT
TRBV19,NA,TRBJ1-5,TRBD1,CASSSGQGRLLSNQPQHF,TGTGCCAGTAGTTCTGGACAGGGGCGACTACTTAGCAATCAGCCCCAGCATTTT
TRBV28,NA,TRBJ2-2,NA,CASSFGPGELFF,TGTGCCAGCAGTTTTGGTCCCGGGGAGCTGTTTTTT
TRBV2,once,TRBJ1-5,NA,CASSELRGGQPRHF,TGTGCCAGCAGTGAACTAAGGGGCGGCCAGCCCCGGCATTTT
TRBV27,NA,TRBJ1-5,NA,CASSLGGSNQPQHF,TGTGCCAGCAGTTTAGGGGGCAGCAATCAGCCCCAGCATTTT
TRBV29-1,once,TRBJ1-2,TRBD1,CSVRDRLHYGYTF,TGCAGCGTCCGGGACAGACTTCACTATGGCTACACCTTC
TRBV7-3,NA,TRBJ2-5,NA,CASSLAGRQETQYF,TGTGCCAGCAGCTTAGCGGGCCGCCAAGAGACCCAGTACTTC
TRBV14,NA,TRBJ2-3,TRBD2,CASSDSSGRVDTQYF,TGTGCCAGCAGCGACTCTAGCGGGAGGGTAGATACGCAGTATTTT
TRBV6-1,NA,TRBJ1-2,NA,CASRTDRNYGYTF,TGTGCCAGCAGAACCGACCGTAACTATGGCTACACCTTC
TRBV6-5,NA,TRBJ2-1,TRBD1,CASSYGTGGYNEQFF,TGTGCCAGCAGTTACGGGACAGGGGGCTACAATGAGCAGTTCTTC
TRBV6-6,NA,TRBJ2-3,TRBD2,CASSYSLAPSTDTQYF,TGTGCCAGCAGTTACTCACTAGCGCCTAGCACAGATACGCAGTATTTT
TRBV11-2,once,TRBJ2-7,NA,CASSPGRWGLYEQYF,TGTGCCAGCAGCCCGGGACGGTGGGGCCTCTACGAGCAGTACTTC
TRBV5-1,NA,TRBJ1-3,TRBD1,CASSTGTGNSNTIYF,TGCGCCAGCAGCACCGGGACAGGGAACAGTAACACCATATATTTT
TRBV27,NA,TRBJ1-1,NA,CASSLSGGGTTEAFF,TGTGCCAGCAGTTTATCGGGTGGGGGTACCACTGAAGCTTTCTTT
TRBV7-2,NA,TRBJ2-1,TRBD2,CASSHPLAGGSNEQFF,TGTGCCAGCAGCCACCCTCTAGCGGGAGGATCCAATGAGCAGTTCTTC
TRBV5-1,NA,TRBJ1-2,TRBD1,CASSQRQGVGYTF,TGTGCCAGCAGCCAGAGACAGGGTGTGGGCTACACCTTC
TRBV10-3,NA,TRBJ2-7,NA,CAISAGGTDSYEQYF,TGTGCCATCAGTGCCGGGGGCACAGATTCCTACGAGCAGTACTTC
TRBV6-1,NA,TRBJ2-7,TRBD1,CASSEFRGSEQYF,TGTGCCAGCAGTGAATTCAGGGGGAGTGAGCAGTACTTC
TRBV28,NA,TRBJ1-5,TRBD1,CASSPGQGKGQPQHF,TGTGCCAGCAGCCCAGGACAGGGTAAGGGTCAGCCCCAGCATTTT
TRBV5-4,NA,TRBJ2-1,NA,CASRRRNNEQFF,TGTGCCAGCAGACGTAGGAACAATGAGCAGTTCTTC
TRBV6-1,NA,TRBJ2-7,NA,CASRNQGMGYEQYF,TGTGCCAGCCGGAATCAGGGGATGGGCTACGAGCAGTACTTC
TRBV19,NA,TRBJ2-1,NA,CASSMKEGSYNEQFF,TGTGCCAGTAGTATGAAGGAGGGATCCTACAATGAGCAGTTCTTC
TRBV6-6,NA,TRBJ2-2,NA,CASSPRGPGELFF,TGTGCCAGCAGCCCTCGCGGCCCCGGGGAGCTGTTTTTT
TRBV7-2,NA,TRBJ2-3,TRBD2,CASSLGGLAGGGDTQYF,TGTGCCAGCAGCTTAGGAGGACTAGCGGGAGGCGGGGATACGCAGTATTTT
TRBV7-2,NA,TRBJ1-6,NA,CASSLRGSTSSYNSPLHF,TGTGCCAGCAGCCTCAGGGGTTCTACCAGCTCCTATAATTCACCCCTCCACTTT
TRBV5-4,NA,TRBJ1-4,TRBD1,CASSRKQGARLDEKLFF,TGTGCCAGCAGCCGTAAACAGGGGGCGAGATTGGATGAAAAACTGTTTTTT
TRBV29-1,NA,TRBJ2-1,TRBD1,CSVHGTAAYNEQFF,TGCAGCGTGCACGGGACAGCGGCTTACAATGAGCAGTTCTTC
TRBV6-5,NA,TRBJ1-5,NA,CASSYRGSNQPQHF,TGTGCCAGCAGTTACAGGGGTAGCAATCAGCCCCAGCATTTT
TRBV9,NA,TRBJ2-4,NA,CASSADRAKNIQYF,TGTGCCAGCAGCGCCGACAGGGCCAAAAACATTCAGTACTTC
TRBV6-1,NA,TRBJ1-1,NA,CASSEFRGRGTEAFF,TGTGCCAGCAGTGAATTCAGGGGACGGGGCACTGAAGCTTTCTTT
TRBV5-1,NA,TRBJ2-7,TRBD1,CASSYVTGGAGEQYF,TGCGCCAGCAGTTACGTAACAGGGGGCGCGGGGGAGCAGTACTTC
TRBV27,NA,TRBJ2-7,TRBD1,CASSRVGTGYEQYF,TGTGCCAGCAGTAGGGTCGGGACAGGGTACGAGCAGTACTTC
TRBV4-1,NA,TRBJ1-2,NA,CASSLQGAGDYGYTF,TGCGCCAGCAGCCTTCAGGGAGCCGGGGACTATGGCTACACCTTC
TRBV6-5,NA,TRBJ2-7,TRBD2,CASRYHSGPSYEQYF,TGTGCCAGCAGATACCATAGCGGGCCTTCCTACGAGCAGTACTTC
TRBV6-1,NA,TRBJ1-4,NA,CASARGRDKKLFF,TGTGCCAGCGCGCGGGGCAGGGATAAAAAACTGTTTTTT
TRBV25-1,NA,TRBJ1-1,TRBD1,CASREQGLNTEAFF,TGTGCCAGCAGGGAACAGGGGCTGAACACTGAAGCTTTCTTT
TRBV15,NA,TRBJ2-3,TRBD1,CATSRDRGPAPTDTQYF,TGTGCCACCAGCAGAGATAGGGGGCCGGCCCCCACAGATACGCAGTATTTT
TRBV5-1,NA,TRBJ2-5,NA,CASSWGESEQETQYF,TGCGCCAGCAGCTGGGGGGAGTCCGAGCAAGAGACCCAGTACTTC
TRBV4-2,NA,TRBJ2-1,TRBD2,CASSQRLAGSEQFF,TGTGCCAGCAGCCAACGACTAGCGGGAAGTGAGCAGTTCTTC
TRBV10-3,NA,TRBJ1-4,TRBD1,CAISGTGTSEKLFF,TGTGCCATCAGTGGGACAGGGACGAGTGAAAAACTGTTTTTT
TRBV30,NA,TRBJ2-1,TRBD2,CAWSPKGLAGVVDEQFF,TGTGCCTGGAGTCCCAAGGGACTAGCGGGAGTCGTCGATGAGCAGTTCTTC
TRBV7-9,once,TRBJ2-1,NA,CASSLGRGSYNEQFF,TGTGCCAGCAGCTTGGGGCGCGGCTCCTACAATGAGCAGTTCTTC
TRBV7-9,NA,TRBJ1-2,NA,CASSILTTGKGYGYTF,TGTGCCAGCAGCATACTTACTACGGGGAAGGGCTATGGCTACACCTTC
TRBV5-6,NA,TRBJ1-1,NA,CASSFWGGLNAEAFF,TGTGCCAGCAGCTTCTGGGGAGGGCTAAACGCTGAAGCTTTCTTT
TRBV9,once,TRBJ1-1,TRBD1,CASSGQGRTEAFF,TGTGCCAGCAGCGGACAGGGGCGCACTGAAGCTTTCTTT
TRBV28,NA,TRBJ2-7,TRBD1,CASRFFRQGHYEQYF,TGTGCCAGCAGGTTTTTTAGACAGGGTCACTACGAGCAGTACTTC
TRBV6-1,NA,TRBJ1-2,TRBD1,CASRRTGANYGYTF,TGTGCCAGCAGGAGGACAGGGGCGAACTATGGCTACACCTTC
TRBV11-1,NA,TRBJ2-2,NA,CASSLPEGPGELFF,TGTGCCAGCAGCTTACCAGAGGGGCCCGGGGAGCTGTTTTTT